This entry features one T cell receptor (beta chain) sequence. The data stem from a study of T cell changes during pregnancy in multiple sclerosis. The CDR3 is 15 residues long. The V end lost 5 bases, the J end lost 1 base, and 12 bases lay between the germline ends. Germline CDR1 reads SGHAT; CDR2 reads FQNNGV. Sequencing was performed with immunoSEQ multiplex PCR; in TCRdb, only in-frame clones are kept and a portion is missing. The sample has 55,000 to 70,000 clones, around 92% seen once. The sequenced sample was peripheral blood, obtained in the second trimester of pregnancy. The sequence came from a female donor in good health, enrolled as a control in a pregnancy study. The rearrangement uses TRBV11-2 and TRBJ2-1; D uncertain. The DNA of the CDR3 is TGTGCCAGCAGCCCCGCGATTGTGTCCTACAATGAGCAGTTCTTC. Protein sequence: CASSPAIVSYNEQFF.